This TCR beta chain came from a study of T cells after yellow fever vaccination. For the study at large: Some fractions had low cell numbers, and these were prepared with SMART-Seq v4 Ultra Low Input. General observations from the study: The presence of abundant clonotypes contaminating from the bulk population was possible in FACS-sorted repertoires.

CDR1 MNHEY and CDR2 SVGAGI come from the germline V gene. There are 14 residues in the CDR3. Trimming took 2 bases from V and 7 from J; bases not matched to a gene: 4. Synthesis of TCR cDNA relied on 5'RACE template switching, which attached a universal primer site and UMIs. TCRdb called the 5' RACE reads again in MiXCR, with one record for every CDR3 protein. The sample contains over 250,000 distinct CDR3 sequences, 4.1% of which appear only once. Points on this clonotype: Its antigen is unidentified.

Sequenced here: PBMCs, sampled 5 days after the yellow fever booster vaccination. The V call is TRBV6-5, the J call TRBJ1-4; TRBD1 matches at 7 bases. The TCR originated in a man between 18 and 29 years old who received the YFV17D yellow fever vaccine. CDR3 coding DNA: TGTGCCAGCAGTTACCAGACAGGGTCTGAAAAACTGTTTTTT. It translates to CASSYQTGSEKLFF.